Listed below are T cell receptor beta chains from one sample, sequenced in a study of identical twins' blood T cells. From the 5' RACE reads, TCRdb called clonotypes with MiXCR, one entry per CDR3 protein. The table lists 400,000 or so distinct CDR3 sequences, approximately 30% of them singletons. Material: PBMCs. Receptors originate from a woman aged 18-49 years in good health. Both conserved end residues are part of each CDR3. The order of the fields is V gene, J gene, clone size, D gene, CDR3 DNA, CDR3 protein. The D gene is left open where the match is weak. Not all rows give a size; the values are once, few, many and, for expanded clones, a class.

V: TRBV11-3; J: TRBJ2-7; size: .; D: .; DNA: TGTGCCAGCACCCCAACATCTTCCTACGAGCAGTACTTC; CDR3: CASTPTSSYEQYF
V: TRBV29-1; J: TRBJ1-2; size: many; D: .; DNA: TGCAGCGTTGAACTAAGGCCCGGGGGCTACACCTTC; CDR3: CSVELRPGGYTF
V: TRBV5-1; J: TRBJ1-1; size: few; D: .; DNA: TGCGCCAGCAGCTCGGGGGCCACGGGCACTGAAGCTTTCTTT; CDR3: CASSSGATGTEAFF
V: TRBV20-1; J: TRBJ1-2; size: .; D: TRBD1; DNA: TGCAGTGCTAGCTCCGACAGGGGGGATTATGGCTACACCTTC; CDR3: CSASSDRGDYGYTF
V: TRBV20-1; J: TRBJ2-7; size: .; D: TRBD1; DNA: TGCAGTGCTCTCCCGGGACAGGTGTTCGAGCAGTACTTC; CDR3: CSALPGQVFEQYF
V: TRBV20-1; J: TRBJ2-1; size: .; D: TRBD2; DNA: TGCAGTGCTAGAGATCGTAGAGCGGGGAACAATGAGCAGTTCTTC; CDR3: CSARDRRAGNNEQFF
V: TRBV18; J: TRBJ1-1; size: .; D: .; DNA: TGTGCCAGCTCTCAATCGGGACCCAAATTTGAAGCTTTCTTT; CDR3: CASSQSGPKFEAFF
V: TRBV7-9; J: TRBJ1-1; size: .; D: TRBD1; DNA: TGTGCCAGCAGCTACCGTAGGGGGTCAGGGGGGACTGAAGCTTTCTTT; CDR3: CASSYRRGSGGTEAFF
V: TRBV5-1; J: TRBJ2-1; size: .; D: .; DNA: TGCGCCAGCAGCCTTACAGGGCCTGTGACCAATGAGCAGTTCTTC; CDR3: CASSLTGPVTNEQFF
V: TRBV29-1; J: TRBJ2-7; size: .; D: .; DNA: TGCAGCGTTGGTAGGGACGTCTCCTACGAGCAGTACTTC; CDR3: CSVGRDVSYEQYF
V: TRBV7-3; J: TRBJ2-3; size: .; D: TRBD2; DNA: TGTGCCAGCAGCTCTCAGGGCAGCGGGGGCACAGATACGCAGTATTTT; CDR3: CASSSQGSGGTDTQYF
V: TRBV18; J: TRBJ2-1; size: .; D: .; DNA: TGTGCCAGCCTCCGGGACGGGAACAATGAGCAGTTCTTC; CDR3: CASLRDGNNEQFF
V: TRBV3-1; J: TRBJ2-5; size: few; D: TRBD2; DNA: TGTGCCAGCAACCGCCGACTAGCGGGAGAAGAGACCCAGTACTTC; CDR3: CASNRRLAGEETQYF
V: TRBV7-9; J: TRBJ1-4; size: .; D: .; DNA: TGTGCCAGCAGCTTCCGTCAGTCTAATGAAAAACTGTTTTTT; CDR3: CASSFRQSNEKLFF
V: TRBV20-1; J: TRBJ2-1; size: .; D: TRBD2; DNA: TGCAGTGCTATACTAGCGGGCGTCAGCTCCTACAATGAGCAGTTCTTC; CDR3: CSAILAGVSSYNEQFF
V: TRBV19; J: TRBJ2-2; size: .; D: TRBD2; DNA: TGTGCCAGTTCGGCTAGCGGGAGCGTATATACCGGGGAGCTGTTTTTT; CDR3: CASSASGSVYTGELFF
V: TRBV5-1; J: TRBJ1-1; size: few; D: .; DNA: TGCGCCAGCAGCTTGACTTCGGCCAGAGTGAACACTGAAGCTTTCTTT; CDR3: CASSLTSARVNTEAFF
V: TRBV9; J: TRBJ1-2; size: .; D: .; DNA: TGTGCCAGCAATCCAGGGCAGCGGCTTCCAGCACCCTATGGCTACACCTTC; CDR3: CASNPGQRLPAPYGYTF
V: TRBV19; J: TRBJ1-1; size: .; D: TRBD1; DNA: TGTGCCAGTAGTCACAGGGGAATGAACACTGAAGCTTTCTTT; CDR3: CASSHRGMNTEAFF
V: TRBV24-1; J: TRBJ2-3; size: few; D: TRBD2; DNA: TGTGCCACCAGTGATGCTGATACGGGGGGGCAGGGAGATACGCAGTATTTT; CDR3: CATSDADTGGQGDTQYF
V: TRBV27; J: TRBJ2-7; size: .; D: TRBD1; DNA: TGTGCCAGCACTGGTAGGGGACAGGGTGAATTGTTC; CDR3: CASTGRGQGELF
V: TRBV7-2; J: TRBJ2-1; size: few; D: .; DNA: TGTGCCAGCAGCTTAGGATCAGCCCCCTACAATGAGCAGTTCTTC; CDR3: CASSLGSAPYNEQFF
V: TRBV20-1; J: TRBJ2-5; size: .; D: TRBD2; DNA: TGCAGTGCTAGCGGGACTAGCGGGGGGTACCAAGAGACCCAGTACTTC; CDR3: CSASGTSGGYQETQYF
V: TRBV12-3/TRBV12-4; J: TRBJ1-5; size: .; D: TRBD1; DNA: TGTGCCAGCAGTCCAGGACAGGGACGCAATCAGCCCCAGCATTTT; CDR3: CASSPGQGRNQPQHF
V: TRBV7-9; J: TRBJ1-2; size: .; D: .; DNA: TGTGCCAGCAGTTTCGGGATCAACTATGGCTACACCTTC; CDR3: CASSFGINYGYTF
V: TRBV7-2; J: TRBJ1-1; size: .; D: .; DNA: TGTGCCAGCAGCTCTGGGTGGGGTATGAACACTGAAGCTTTCTTT; CDR3: CASSSGWGMNTEAFF
V: TRBV20-1; J: TRBJ1-1; size: few; D: TRBD1; DNA: TGCAGTGCGCCTCTACAGGGGGCGGCTTTCTTT; CDR3: CSAPLQGAAFF
V: TRBV10-3; J: TRBJ1-1; size: .; D: TRBD1; DNA: TGTGCCATCAGTGAGGGGGGACAGTCCCCTTTCTTT; CDR3: CAISEGGQSPFF
V: TRBV7-8; J: TRBJ1-3; size: .; D: .; DNA: TGTGCCAGCAGCTTAGCGCACAGGAACACCATATATTTT; CDR3: CASSLAHRNTIYF
V: TRBV11-2; J: TRBJ2-7; size: once; D: .; DNA: TGTGCCAGCAGCTACCAATTATCTCTGACGGCAGAGCAGTACTTC; CDR3: CASSYQLSLTAEQYF
V: TRBV5-1; J: TRBJ1-1; size: .; D: .; DNA: TGCGCCAGCAGCCCTACCCCGGCAGAATGGGGGATCTTT; CDR3: CASSPTPAEWGIF
V: TRBV10-3; J: TRBJ1-5; size: .; D: .; DNA: TGTGCCTCTCGTCATGCCTTGTATCAGCCCCAGCATTTT; CDR3: CASRHALYQPQHF
V: TRBV6-5; J: TRBJ1-3; size: few; D: .; DNA: TGTGCCAGCAGTTACTCAGGATCTTCCTCTGGAAACACCATATATTTT; CDR3: CASSYSGSSSGNTIYF
V: TRBV7-7; J: TRBJ2-3; size: once; D: TRBD2; DNA: TGTGCCAGCAGCGCCCAGCGGGGATCGACAGATACGCAGTATTTT; CDR3: CASSAQRGSTDTQYF
V: TRBV2; J: TRBJ1-3; size: .; D: .; DNA: TGTGCCAGCAGTCTTCCAGGGCGGAACACCATATATTTT; CDR3: CASSLPGRNTIYF
V: TRBV10-1; J: TRBJ2-1; size: .; D: TRBD1; DNA: TGCGCCAGCTCCGGGACAGGGACACGGAATGAGCAGTTCTTC; CDR3: CASSGTGTRNEQFF
V: TRBV4-2; J: TRBJ2-3; size: .; D: .; DNA: TGTGCCAGCAGCGAAAGGGGACGGGTCACAGATACGCAGTATTTT; CDR3: CASSERGRVTDTQYF
V: TRBV2; J: TRBJ2-2; size: many; D: TRBD1; DNA: TGTGCCAGCAGTGAATCAGGGACAGGGATGACCGGGGAGCTGTTTTTT; CDR3: CASSESGTGMTGELFF
V: TRBV5-5; J: TRBJ2-1; size: .; D: TRBD2; DNA: TGTGCCAGCAGCTTGGAAAGGACTAGCGGGGACAATGAGCAGTTCTTC; CDR3: CASSLERTSGDNEQFF
V: TRBV4-3; J: TRBJ2-3; size: few; D: .; DNA: TGCGCCAGCAGCCAAGAAGGACGTCTGGATACGCAGTATTTT; CDR3: CASSQEGRLDTQYF
V: TRBV6-4; J: TRBJ2-2; size: .; D: .; DNA: TGTGCCAGCAGTGGCCAGGGTGGAACCGGGGAGCTGTTTTTT; CDR3: CASSGQGGTGELFF
V: TRBV29-1; J: TRBJ2-3; size: .; D: .; DNA: TGCAGCGCTGAGGGAACTAGTAATTCAGATACGCAGTATTTT; CDR3: CSAEGTSNSDTQYF
V: TRBV28; J: TRBJ1-2; size: many; D: .; DNA: TGTGCCAGCAGTTCGGGGGCTGGGTATGGCTACACCTTC; CDR3: CASSSGAGYGYTF
V: TRBV28; J: TRBJ1-5; size: many; D: .; DNA: TGTGCCAGCAGTTTCTTAGGCAGGCTCAATCAGCCCCAGCATTTT; CDR3: CASSFLGRLNQPQHF
V: TRBV7-2; J: TRBJ1-5; size: .; D: TRBD1; DNA: TGTGCCAGCAGCGTAAATCACAGGGGCTATCAGCCCCAGCATTTT; CDR3: CASSVNHRGYQPQHF